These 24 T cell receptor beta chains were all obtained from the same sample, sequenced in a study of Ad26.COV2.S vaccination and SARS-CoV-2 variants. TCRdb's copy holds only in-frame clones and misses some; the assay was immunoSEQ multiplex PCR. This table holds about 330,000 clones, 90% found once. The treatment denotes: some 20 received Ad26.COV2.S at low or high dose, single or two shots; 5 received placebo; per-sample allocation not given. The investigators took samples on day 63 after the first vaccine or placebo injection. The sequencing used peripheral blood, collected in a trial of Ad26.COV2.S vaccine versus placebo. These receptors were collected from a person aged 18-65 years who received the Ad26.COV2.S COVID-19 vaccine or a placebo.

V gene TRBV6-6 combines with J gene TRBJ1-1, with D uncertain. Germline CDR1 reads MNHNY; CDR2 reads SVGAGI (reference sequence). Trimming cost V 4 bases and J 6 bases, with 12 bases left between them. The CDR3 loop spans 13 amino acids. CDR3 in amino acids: CASSFGDEAEAFF. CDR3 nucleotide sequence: TGTGCCAGCAGTTTCGGGGATGAAGCTGAAGCTTTCTTT.

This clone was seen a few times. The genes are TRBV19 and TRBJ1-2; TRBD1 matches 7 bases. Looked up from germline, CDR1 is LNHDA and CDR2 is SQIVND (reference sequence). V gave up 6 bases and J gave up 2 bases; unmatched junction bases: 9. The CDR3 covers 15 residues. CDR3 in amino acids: CASRTHQGQNYGYTF. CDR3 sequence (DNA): TGTGCCAGTAGGACCCATCAGGGACAGAACTATGGCTACACCTTC. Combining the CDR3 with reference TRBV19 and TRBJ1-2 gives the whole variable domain DGGITQSPKYLFRKEGQNVTLSCEQNLNHDAMYWYRQDPGQGLRLIYYSQIVNDFQKGDIAEGYSVSREKKESFPLTVTSAQKNPTAFYLCASRTHQGQNYGYTFGSGTRLTVV.

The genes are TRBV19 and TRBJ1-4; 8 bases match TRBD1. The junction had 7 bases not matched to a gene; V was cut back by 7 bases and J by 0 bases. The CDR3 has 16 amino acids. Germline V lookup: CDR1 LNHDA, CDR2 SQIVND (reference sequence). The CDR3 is CASTRQGLATNEKLFF. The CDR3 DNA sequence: TGTGCCAGTACCAGACAGGGGCTCGCAACTAATGAAAAACTGTTTTTT.

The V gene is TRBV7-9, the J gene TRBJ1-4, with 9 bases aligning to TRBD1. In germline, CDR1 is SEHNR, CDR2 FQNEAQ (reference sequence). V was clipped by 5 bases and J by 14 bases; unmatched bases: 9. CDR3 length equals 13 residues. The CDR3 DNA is TGTGCCAGCAGCCAGGGACAGGGTTGGATTCTGTTTTTT. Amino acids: CASSQGQGWILFF.

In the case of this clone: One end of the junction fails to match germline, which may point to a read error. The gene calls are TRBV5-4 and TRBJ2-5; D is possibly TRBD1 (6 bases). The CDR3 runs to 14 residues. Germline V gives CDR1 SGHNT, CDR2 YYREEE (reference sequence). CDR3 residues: CASSLQTGQGTQYF. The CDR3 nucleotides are TGTGCCAGCAGCCTGCAGACAGGTCAAGGGACCCAGTACTTC.

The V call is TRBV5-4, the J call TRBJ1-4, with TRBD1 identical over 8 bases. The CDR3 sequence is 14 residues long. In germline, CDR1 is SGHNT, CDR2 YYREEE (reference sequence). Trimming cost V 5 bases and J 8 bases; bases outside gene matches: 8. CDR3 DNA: TGTGCCAGCAGTCTAAACAGGGGGGGCGAAAAACTGTTTTTT. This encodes CASSLNRGGEKLFF.

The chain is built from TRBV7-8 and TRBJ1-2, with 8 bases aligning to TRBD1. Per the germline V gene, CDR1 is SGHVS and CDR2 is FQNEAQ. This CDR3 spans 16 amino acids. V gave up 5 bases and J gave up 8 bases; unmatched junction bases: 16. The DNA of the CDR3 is TGTGCCAGCAGCCGCCAGGGGGCGCAAATCACGAGGGGCTACACCTTC. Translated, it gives CASSRQGAQITRGYTF.

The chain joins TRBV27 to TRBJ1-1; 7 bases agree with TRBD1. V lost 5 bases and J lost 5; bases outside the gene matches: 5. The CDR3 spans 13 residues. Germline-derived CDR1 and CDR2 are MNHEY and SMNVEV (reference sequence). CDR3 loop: CASSLTGVTEAFF. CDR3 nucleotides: TGTGCCAGCAGTCTCACAGGGGTTACTGAAGCTTTCTTT.

CDR3 in amino acids: CASSMDRAGQETQYF. The CDR3 nucleotides read TGTGCCAGTAGTATGGACCGCGCGGGACAAGAGACCCAGTACTTC. The chain employs TRBV19 and TRBJ2-5; D is possibly TRBD2 (6 bases). The CDR3 has 15 amino acids. The ends were cut back, 3 bases at V and 2 bases at J, with 13 bases in the middle. The V gene's germline CDR1 is LNHDA and CDR2 SQIVND (reference sequence).

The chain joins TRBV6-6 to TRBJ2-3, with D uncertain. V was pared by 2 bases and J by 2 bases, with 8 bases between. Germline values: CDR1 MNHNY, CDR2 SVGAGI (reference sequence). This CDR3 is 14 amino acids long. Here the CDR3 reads CASSYHAHTDTQYF. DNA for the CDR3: TGTGCCAGCAGTTACCATGCGCACACAGATACGCAGTATTTT.

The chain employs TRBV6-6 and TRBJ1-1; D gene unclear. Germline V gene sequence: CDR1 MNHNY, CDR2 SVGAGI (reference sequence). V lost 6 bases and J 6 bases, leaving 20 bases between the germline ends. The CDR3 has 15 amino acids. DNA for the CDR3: TGTGCCAGCAGGGCCTCAGGCGGCTCTGGGTCTGAAGCTTTCTTT. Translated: CASRASGGSGSEAFF.

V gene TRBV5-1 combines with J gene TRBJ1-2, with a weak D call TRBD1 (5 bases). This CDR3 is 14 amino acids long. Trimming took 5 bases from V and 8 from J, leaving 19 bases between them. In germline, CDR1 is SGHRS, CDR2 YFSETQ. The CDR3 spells CASSRIHGGEGYTF. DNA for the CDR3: TGCGCCAGCAGTCGAATACACGGGGGGGAAGGCTACACCTTC.

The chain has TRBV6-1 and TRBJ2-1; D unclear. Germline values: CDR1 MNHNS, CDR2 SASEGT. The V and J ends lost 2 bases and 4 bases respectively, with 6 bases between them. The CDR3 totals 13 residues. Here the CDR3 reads CASSESLYNEQFF. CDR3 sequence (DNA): TGTGCCAGCAGTGAATCTTTGTACAATGAGCAGTTCTTC.

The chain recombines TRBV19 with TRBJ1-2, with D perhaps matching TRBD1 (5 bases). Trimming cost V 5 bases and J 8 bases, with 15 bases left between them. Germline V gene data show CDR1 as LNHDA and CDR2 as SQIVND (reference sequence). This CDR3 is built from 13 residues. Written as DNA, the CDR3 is TGTGCCAGTAGTCCATCGTCAGGGTACGGCTACACCTTC. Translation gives CASSPSSGYGYTF.

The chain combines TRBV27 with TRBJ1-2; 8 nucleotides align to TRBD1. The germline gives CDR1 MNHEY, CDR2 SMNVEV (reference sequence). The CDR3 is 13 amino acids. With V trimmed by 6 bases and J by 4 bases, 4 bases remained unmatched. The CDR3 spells CASRTGETYGYTF. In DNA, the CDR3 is TGTGCCAGCAGGACAGGGGAGACCTATGGCTACACCTTC.

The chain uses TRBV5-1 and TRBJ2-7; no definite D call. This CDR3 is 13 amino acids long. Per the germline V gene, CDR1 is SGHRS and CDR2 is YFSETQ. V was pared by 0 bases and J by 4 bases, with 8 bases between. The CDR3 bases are TGCGCCAGCAGCTTGGAAGCGATGTACGAGCAGTACTTC. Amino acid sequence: CASSLEAMYEQYF.

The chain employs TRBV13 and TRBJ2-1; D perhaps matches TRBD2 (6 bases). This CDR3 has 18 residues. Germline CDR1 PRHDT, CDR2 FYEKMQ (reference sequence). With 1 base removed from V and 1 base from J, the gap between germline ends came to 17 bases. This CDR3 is CASSLVLAYGGSYNEQFF. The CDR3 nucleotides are TGTGCCAGCAGCTTAGTTTTAGCGTACGGAGGGTCCTACAATGAGCAGTTCTTC.

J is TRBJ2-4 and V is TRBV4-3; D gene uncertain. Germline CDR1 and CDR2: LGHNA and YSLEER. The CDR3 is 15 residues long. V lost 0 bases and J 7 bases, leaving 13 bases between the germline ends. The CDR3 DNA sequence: TGCGCCAGCAGCCAAGATCACGGCCTGGGGAACATTCAGTACTTC. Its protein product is CASSQDHGLGNIQYF.

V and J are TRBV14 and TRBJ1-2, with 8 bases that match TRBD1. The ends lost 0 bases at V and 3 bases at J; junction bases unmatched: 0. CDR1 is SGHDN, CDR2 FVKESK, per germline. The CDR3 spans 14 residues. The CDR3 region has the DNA TGTGCCAGCAGCCAAGACAGGGGGCACTATGGCTACACCTTC. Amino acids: CASSQDRGHYGYTF.

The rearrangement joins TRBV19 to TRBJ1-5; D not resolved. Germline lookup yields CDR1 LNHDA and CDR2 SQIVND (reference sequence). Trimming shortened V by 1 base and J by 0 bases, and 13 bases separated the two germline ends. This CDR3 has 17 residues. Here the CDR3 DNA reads TGTGCCAGTAGTATAGGGGTCCAGACCTATAGCAATCAGCCCCAGCATTTT. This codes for CASSIGVQTYSNQPQHF.

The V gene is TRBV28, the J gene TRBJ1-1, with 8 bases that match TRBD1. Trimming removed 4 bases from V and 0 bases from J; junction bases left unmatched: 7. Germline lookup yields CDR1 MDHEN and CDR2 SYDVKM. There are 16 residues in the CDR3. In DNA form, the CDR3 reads TGTGCCAGCAGTTCAAACCCGGGACAGGTGAACACTGAAGCTTTCTTT. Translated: CASSSNPGQVNTEAFF.

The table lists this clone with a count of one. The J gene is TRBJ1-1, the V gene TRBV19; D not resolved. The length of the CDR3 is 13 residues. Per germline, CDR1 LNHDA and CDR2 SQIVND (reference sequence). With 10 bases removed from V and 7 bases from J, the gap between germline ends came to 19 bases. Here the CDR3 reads CATARPSRNEAFF. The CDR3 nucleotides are TGTGCCACCGCCCGACCTTCCAGGAATGAAGCTTTCTTT.

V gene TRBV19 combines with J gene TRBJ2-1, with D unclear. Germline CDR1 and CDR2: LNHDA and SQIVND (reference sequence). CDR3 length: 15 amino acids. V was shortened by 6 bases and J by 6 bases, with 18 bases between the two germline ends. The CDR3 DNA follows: TGTGCCAGTAGAGGAAGAGGACCGGTGAGCAATGAGCAGTTCTTC. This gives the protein CASRGRGPVSNEQFF.

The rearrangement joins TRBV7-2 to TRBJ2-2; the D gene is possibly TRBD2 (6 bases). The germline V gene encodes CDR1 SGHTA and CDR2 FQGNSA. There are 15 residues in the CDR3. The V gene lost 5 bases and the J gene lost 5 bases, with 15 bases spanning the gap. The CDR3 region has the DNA TGTGCCAGCAGCCCGGAACCCCGGGAGACCGGGGAGCTGTTTTTT. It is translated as CASSPEPRETGELFF. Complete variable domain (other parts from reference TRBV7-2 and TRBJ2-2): GAGVSQSPSNKVTEKGKDVELRCDPISGHTALYWYRQSLGQGLEFLIYFQGNSAPDKSGLPSDRFSAERTGGSVSTLTIQRTQQEDSAVYLCASSPEPRETGELFFGEGSRLTVL.